This is a list of T cell receptor beta chains from one sample in a study of cytotoxic CD8 clonotypes in ibrutinib-treated CLL. The protocol was immunoSEQ multiplex PCR, while the TCRdb copy is restricted to in-frame clones and leaves out a portion. The sample lists tens of thousands of clones, roughly 50% occurring once. Here the sequenced sample was PBMCs, taken before ibrutinib treatment. The source is a human donor with chronic lymphocytic leukemia. Each CDR3 is given with its conserved first and last residue. A D gene is named only where the DNA matches it firmly. Some rows have no size entry. The others give once, few or many, or a class for an expanded clone.

.	few	TRBV29-1	13	TRBJ2-6	TGCAGCGTGTCAGCTGGTTTGGCCAACGTCCTGACTTTC	CSVSAGLANVLTF
TRBD1	.	TRBV5-8	15	TRBJ2-7	TGTGCCAGCAGCTTGATTGGGACAGGGGTGGGAGAGCAGTACTTC	CASSLIGTGVGEQYF
.	once	TRBV18	15	TRBJ2-3	TGTGCCAGCTCACCATTGGGGCCTAGCACAGATACGCAGTATTTT	CASSPLGPSTDTQYF
.	medium-sized	TRBV2	12	TRBJ1-5	TGTGCCAGCAGTGAAGAGAACCAGCCCCAGCATTTT	CASSEENQPQHF
.	.	TRBV18	12	TRBJ2-7	TGTGCCAGCTCACTAGGACTCACCGAGCAGTACTTC	CASSLGLTEQYF
.	.	TRBV7-9	12	TRBJ2-7	TGTGCCAGCAGCTCCGGAGGAATGGAGCAGTACTTC	CASSSGGMEQYF
.	.	TRBV6-5	15	TRBJ1-1	TGTGCCAGCAGAGACGCGGGGGGCGTAAACACTGAAGCTTTCTTT	CASRDAGGVNTEAFF
.	.	TRBV7-3	14	TRBJ2-3	TGTGCCAGCAGCTTATACGGGAGTACCAATACGCAGTATTTT	CASSLYGSTNTQYF
.	few	TRBV28	14	TRBJ1-4	TGTGCCAGCAGTTTAGCGTCCGGGGTTGAAAAACTGTTTTTT	CASSLASGVEKLFF
TRBD1	.	TRBV4-1	14	TRBJ2-5	TGCGCCAGCAGCCAAGTGGGACAGAGGGAGACCCAGTACTTC	CASSQVGQRETQYF